This T cell receptor (beta chain) was sequenced for a study of blood T cell repertoires in COVID-19. Study information: Sample material is recorded as cDNA or gDNA derived from T cells, B-cell-depleted T cells, or PBMCs.

The repertoire was sequenced with immunoSEQ multiplex PCR; TCRdb's copy has only in-frame clones and lacks some. Among approximately 270,000 clones, about 91% were seen once, and the ten largest hold about 1.3%. This CDR3 is 13 amino acids long. Deletions cut 1 base from V and 7 bases from J, with 5 bases between. Sequenced sample: peripheral blood. The chain recombines TRBV12-3 or TRBV12-4 with TRBJ1-6; D gene unclear. This TCR was recovered from a man older than 75 with acute or convalescent COVID-19. The CDR3 protein is CASSLVENSPLHF. The CDR3 DNA follows: TGTGCCAGCAGTTTAGTAGAAAATTCACCCCTCCACTTT.